This TCR beta chain was recorded in a study of blood T cell repertoires in COVID-19. Authors' methods: Amplification from reference gene primers served as the basis for estimated nucleated cell counts. This table comes from immunoSEQ multiplex PCR, and its TCRdb copy is limited to in-frame clones, with some not included. The V and J calls and clone size come from that table; D and trimming were worked out from the DNA. The table shows over 100,000 clones, with 80% to 95% occurring only once. The CDR3 is 13 residues long. V lost 6 bases to trimming and J lost 4 bases, with 7 bases between them. Germline V CDR1 and CDR2: SNHLY, FYNNEI.

The receptor was derived from a woman between 50 and 59 years old with COVID-19, enrolled during active disease. V is TRBV2 and J is TRBJ1-6; D is perhaps TRBD1 (6 bases). Material for sequencing was peripheral blood. The CDR3 DNA reads TGTGCCAGCAGGACAGGATATAATTCACCCCTCCACTTT. Its protein product is CASRTGYNSPLHF. The full variable domain, its missing parts supplied by reference TRBV2 and TRBJ1-6, is EPEVTQTPSHQVTQMGQEVILRCVPISNHLYFYWYRQILGQKVEFLVSFYNNEISEKSEIFDDQFSVERPDGSNFTLKIRSTKLEDSAMYFCASRTGYNSPLHFGNGTRLTVT.